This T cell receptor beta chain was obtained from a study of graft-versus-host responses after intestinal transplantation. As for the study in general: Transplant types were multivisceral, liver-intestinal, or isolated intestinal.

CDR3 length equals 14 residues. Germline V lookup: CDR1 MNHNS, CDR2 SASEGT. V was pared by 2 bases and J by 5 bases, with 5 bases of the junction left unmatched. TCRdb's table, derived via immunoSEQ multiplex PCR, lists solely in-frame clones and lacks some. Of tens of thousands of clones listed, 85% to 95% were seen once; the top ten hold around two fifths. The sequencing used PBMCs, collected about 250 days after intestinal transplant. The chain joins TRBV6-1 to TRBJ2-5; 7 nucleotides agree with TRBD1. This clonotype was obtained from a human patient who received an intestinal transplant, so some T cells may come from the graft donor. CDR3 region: CASSEPGGGETQYF. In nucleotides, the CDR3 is TGTGCCAGCAGTGAACCAGGGGGTGGCGAGACCCAGTACTTC.